This T cell receptor (beta chain) was captured in a study of T cells in Graves' hyperthyroidism and ophthalmopathy. Turning to the study itself: Sampling of peripheral blood happened at initial diagnosis, prior to any treatment.

Study outcomes and limitations: Within blood appeared most thyroid clonotypes that had expanded above 0.001.

Many counts were recorded for this clonotype. As yet, its antigen is unknown. Amplified TCR beta CDR3 regions derived from RNA transcripts. HTBI primers drove first-round RT-PCR of the TCR CDR3. TCRdb re-derived calls from the multiplex PCR reads in MiXCR, one entry per CDR3 protein. This table holds under 400,000 distinct CDR3 sequences, over 15% found once. For ophthalmopathy patients, the Clinical Activity Score was at least 3 and the NOSPECS grade at least 4; duration was under 3 months. Pregnant or lactating patients were excluded, as were those with uncontrolled infection or other autoimmune disease. This TCR came from a woman in her forties with Graves' ophthalmopathy. Specimen: blood.

The CDR3 loop is CSVERSRLGTGSKYSKETQYF. The CDR3 region has the DNA TGCAGCGTTGAAAGGTCCCGGCTCGGGACAGGGAGTAAGTACTCCAAAGAGACCCAGTACTTC. V gene TRBV29-1 combines with J gene TRBJ2-5; 9 bases fit TRBD1. V trimming: 2 bases; J trimming: 3 bases; junction bases outside the gene matches: 25. Germline loops: CDR1 SQVTM, CDR2 ANQGSEA. This CDR3 has 21 residues.